This T cell receptor beta chain came from a study of CD4+ T cells in melanoma (dated by TCRdb to the early 2020s). Regarding the study in general: The study examined neoantigen-specific CD4+ T cells in human melanoma.

The receptor library was made with the immunoSEQ multiplex PCR assay. TCRdb stores this immuneACCESS table with in-frame sequences only. Part of the clones is absent; in the studies checked, under half of the shortfall reflects unresolved V genes, and no reason is known for the rest. In this sample the table shows around 55,000 clones, almost 70% of which occur a single time. Of the sample, 4.8% falls within the top ten clones. This clone occurred once. No cognate antigen has been identified for it. Within one base of it there is no much larger clone, and no base qualities were kept. Study-wide conclusions, independent of this receptor: Neoantigen-specific CD4+ T cells in melanoma were reported to have a range of differentiation states. The report described a correlation between neoantigen-specific CD4+ T cells and the function of CD8+ T cells, macrophages and B cells.

The CDR3 contains 14 residues, cysteine and phenylalanine counted. Left in the record is the CDR3 DNA by itself, 42 bases read in frame from the first base. V lost 6 bases and J lost 3 bases, and the count of bases not matched to a germline gene is 7. Via the germline V gene, CDR1 is SGHRS and CDR2 YFSETQ. The donors were melanoma patients. The rearrangement combines TRBV5-1 with TRBJ1-2; 8 bases in the middle match TRBD1. The sequenced sample consisted of tumor tissue. The clonotype was recovered from a human donor with melanoma. At the DNA level, the sequence is TGCGCCAGCAAACAGACAGGGGCTGACTATGGCTACACCTTC. Its translation reads: CASKQTGADYGYTF.